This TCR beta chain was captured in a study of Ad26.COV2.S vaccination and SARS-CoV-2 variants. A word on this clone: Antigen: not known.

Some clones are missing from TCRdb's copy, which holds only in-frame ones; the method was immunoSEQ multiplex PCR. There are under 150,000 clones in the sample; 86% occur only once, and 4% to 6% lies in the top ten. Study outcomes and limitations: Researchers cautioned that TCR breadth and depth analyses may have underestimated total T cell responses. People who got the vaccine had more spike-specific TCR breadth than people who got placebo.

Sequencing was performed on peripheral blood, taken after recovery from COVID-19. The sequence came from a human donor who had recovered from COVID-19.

For the CDR3, the DNA is TGTGCCAGCAGCTTACGATCGGGAATCGTGAACACTGAAGCTTTCTTT. Its translation: CASSLRSGIVNTEAFF. The V gene is TRBV7-6, the J gene TRBJ1-1, with D unclear. Between the trimmed V and J ends, which lost 2 bases and 0 bases, there was a span of 13 bases. This CDR3 has 16 amino acids. Germline V gives CDR1 SGHVS, CDR2 FNYEAQ.